One and the same sample provided the 28 T cell receptor beta chains below, sequenced in a study of vaccination effects on CD4 cells after COVID-19. Antigen-specific CD4+ T cells were expanded with viral peptide pools in the ViraFEST assay before sequencing. The culture ran for 10 to 11 days, and then CD4+ T cells were isolated. All study participants received two doses of BNT162b2 or mRNA-1273 vaccine. The antigens for these receptors are not known. The protocol was immunoSEQ multiplex PCR, while the TCRdb copy is restricted to in-frame clones and leaves out a portion. The repertoire consists of approximately 29,000 clones, with 70% to 75% occurring once and the leading ten covering 10%. Material: CD4+ T cells from PBMCs cultured with HCoV-NL63 spike peptides, obtained after COVID-19 vaccination. The receptors derive from a human donor who received a COVID-19 vaccine.

The chain joins TRBV5-1 to TRBJ2-1; tentative D call: TRBD2 (6 bases). V was cut by 0 bases and J by 4 bases, with 11 bases left in between. Germline V gene sequence: CDR1 SGHRS, CDR2 YFSETQ. The CDR3 totals 15 residues. CDR3 loop: CASSLAGGTYNEQFF. The CDR3 nucleotides read TGCGCCAGCAGCTTGGCTGGGGGGACTTACAATGAGCAGTTCTTC.

This clone was seen a handful of times. The chain employs TRBV6-6 and TRBJ1-4; 7 bases align to TRBD1. Germline assignment: CDR1 MNHNY and CDR2 SVGAGI (reference sequence). The CDR3 loop spans 17 amino acids. Trimming at V came to 5 bases and at J to 0 bases, leaving 9 bases not matched to a gene. CDR3 sequence: CASSHRTGASTNEKLFF. CDR3 nucleotide sequence: TGTGCCAGCAGTCATAGGACAGGAGCCTCAACTAATGAAAAACTGTTTTTT.

This clone appeared a few times. The rearrangement uses TRBV2 and TRBJ1-5; D perhaps matches TRBD1 (5 bases). CDR3 length equals 13 residues. V lost 8 bases, J lost 7 bases, and 15 bases lay in between. Germline V gene lookup returns CDR1 SNHLY and CDR2 FYNNEI. CDR3 sequence (DNA): TGTGCCAGCGGCGGGGGGGAACCACAGCCCCAGCATTTT. Amino acids: CASGGGEPQPQHF.

The chain employs TRBV3-1 (or the pseudogene TRBV3-2) and TRBJ2-5; a possible D gene is TRBD2 (6 bases). Per the germline V gene, CDR1 is LGHDT and CDR2 is YNNKEL (reference sequence). Trimming left V 4 bases short and J 2 bases short, with 11 bases between. The CDR3 covers 14 residues. Here the CDR3 DNA reads TGTGCCAGCAGCCCCGGGACTTTGCAAGAGACCCAGTACTTC. Its translation is CASSPGTLQETQYF.

CDR3 amino acids: CASSESPNYGYTF. The CDR3 coding sequence is TGCGCCAGCAGTGAGTCACCTAACTATGGCTACACCTTC. The rearrangement joins TRBV10-2 to TRBJ1-2; no reliable D call. Germline loops: CDR1 WSHSY, CDR2 SAAADI. The CDR3 spans 13 residues. V lost 0 bases, J lost 0 bases, and 2 bases lay in between.

This sequence joins TRBV5-1 and TRBJ2-3, with 12 bases that match TRBD2. The CDR3 is 17 amino acids. The trim removed 2 bases at V and 0 bases at J, leaving 4 bases unmatched. The germline V gene has CDR1 SGHRS and CDR2 YFSETQ. The CDR3, as DNA: TGCGCCAGCAGCTTTACCGGGACTAGCGGGAGCACAGATACGCAGTATTTT. It yields the protein CASSFTGTSGSTDTQYF.

The V call is TRBV5-1, the J call TRBJ1-6, with TRBD1 matching 8 bases. This CDR3 has 16 amino acids. The germline V gene has CDR1 SGHRS and CDR2 YFSETQ. The V and J ends lost 3 bases and 8 bases, in that order; junction bases with no gene match: 10. CDR3 sequence (DNA): TGCGCCAGCAGCTCTCCCCCGGGACAGGACTATTCACCCCTCCACTTT. This encodes CASSSPPGQDYSPLHF.

This rearrangement joins TRBV3-1 (or the pseudogene TRBV3-2) to TRBJ2-7; 10 nucleotides agree with TRBD2. CDR3 length: 14 amino acids. CDR1 and CDR2 (germline): LGHDT, YNNKEL (reference sequence). J gave up 2 bases and V 4 bases, and 2 bases lay outside the gene matches. CDR3 sequence: CASSRLAGPYEQYF. DNA of the CDR3: TGTGCCAGCAGCCGACTAGCGGGTCCCTACGAGCAGTACTTC.

The genes are TRBV2 and TRBJ1-2; 8 nucleotides match TRBD1. The CDR3 runs to 14 residues. Germline assignment: CDR1 SNHLY and CDR2 FYNNEI. V was clipped by 4 bases and J by 5 bases; unmatched bases: 6. The CDR3 spells CASSVRTGIYGYTF. The DNA of the CDR3 is TGTGCCAGCAGTGTCCGGACAGGGATTTATGGCTACACCTTC.

CDR3 sequence reads: CASGPGQGNSPLHF. The DNA of the CDR3 is TGTGCCAGCGGTCCGGGACAGGGTAATTCACCCCTCCACTTT. The chain has TRBV27 and TRBJ1-6; 9 bases align to TRBD1. Unmatched junction bases numbered 5, after V lost 8 bases and J lost 6 bases. This CDR3 region has 14 residues. Per germline, CDR1 MNHEY and CDR2 SMNVEV (reference sequence).

This chain links TRBV5-4 with TRBJ2-4, with D unclear. Trimming stripped 1 base from V and 0 bases from J, with 5 bases between. The CDR3 extends over 14 amino acids. Germline lookup yields CDR1 SGHNT and CDR2 YYREEE (reference sequence). In DNA, the CDR3 is TGTGCCAGCAGCTTGTCTTTAGCCAAAAACATTCAGTACTTC. Encoded protein: CASSLSLAKNIQYF.

This clone was detected once. The chain employs TRBV5-1 and TRBJ2-1, with TRBD2 matching over 11 bases. With V trimmed by 4 bases and J by 0 bases, 6 bases remained unmatched. In germline, CDR1 is SGHRS, CDR2 YFSETQ. The CDR3 consists of 17 residues. DNA of the CDR3: TGCGCCAGCAGCCCATCTAGCGGGGGGAACTCCTACAATGAGCAGTTCTTC. It translates to CASSPSSGGNSYNEQFF.

This chain uses TRBV19 with TRBJ1-1, with 9 nucleotides matching TRBD1. From germline, CDR1 is LNHDA and CDR2 SQIVND (reference sequence). J was trimmed by 6 bases and V by 7 bases; bases with no gene match: 9. This CDR3 is built from 14 residues. As DNA, the CDR3 is TGTGCCAGTAATCCCCGGGACAGGGAGTCTGAAGCTTTCTTT. It is translated as CASNPRDRESEAFF.

The chain has TRBV13 and TRBJ2-7, with a tentative D call TRBD1 (6 bases). Germline-derived CDR1 and CDR2 are PRHDT and FYEKMQ (reference sequence). This CDR3 is 14 amino acids long. Trimming took 0 bases from V and 7 from J, leaving 13 bases between them. CDR3 nucleotide sequence: TGTGCCAGCAGCTTAGGGGGTGCTACAGGGGAGCAGTACTTC. The encoded protein is CASSLGGATGEQYF.

This chain uses TRBV2 with TRBJ2-2; 7 bases map to TRBD1. Germline assignment: CDR1 SNHLY and CDR2 FYNNEI. The length of the CDR3 is 16 residues. V shed 3 bases, J shed 0 bases, and the junction held 4 bases outside the gene matches. The CDR3 reads CASSEQGVANTGELFF. The CDR3 bases are TGTGCCAGCAGTGAGCAGGGGGTCGCGAACACCGGGGAGCTGTTTTTT.

This clone has just one count. The chain couples TRBV7-2 to TRBJ1-1, with no clear D. The ends were cut back, 4 bases at V and 1 base at J, with 7 bases in the middle. The CDR3 length is 13 residues. CDR1 and CDR2 from the germline V gene are SGHTA and FQGNSA. CDR3 sequence reads: CASSWAENTEAFF. The CDR3 DNA is TGTGCCAGCAGCTGGGCAGAGAACACTGAAGCTTTCTTT.

The chain employs TRBV16 and TRBJ1-2; D possibly corresponds to TRBD1 (5 bases). The CDR3 totals 12 residues. The V gene's germline CDR1 is KGHSY and CDR2 FQNENV. Trimming removed 4 bases at V and 10 bases at J, with 13 bases between. The DNA for the CDR3 is TGTGCCAGCAGCCTGGGGAGACAGAACTACACCTTC. Its translation is CASSLGRQNYTF.

The V and J genes are TRBV15 and TRBJ2-7; 8 bases are shared with TRBD1. V dropped 3 bases and J dropped 0; count of bases not matched to a gene: 13. CDR3 length: 18 amino acids. Germline CDR1 is LNHNV and CDR2 is YYDKDF (reference sequence). DNA of the CDR3: TGTGCCACCAGCAGCGCTAACAGGGGGTCATTCCCCTCCTACGAGCAGTACTTC. This encodes CATSSANRGSFPSYEQYF.

This clone was counted a few times. This chain connects TRBV7-6 to TRBJ2-7, with D hard to call. CDR1 and CDR2 from the germline V gene are SGHVS and FNYEAQ. The CDR3 runs 16 residues. Trimming cost V 4 bases and J 0 bases, with 16 bases left between them. This CDR3 reads CASSSPLTDSSYEQYF. In DNA form, the CDR3 reads TGTGCCAGCAGCTCACCACTGACCGATAGCTCCTACGAGCAGTACTTC.

J is TRBJ2-2 and V is TRBV3-1 (or the pseudogene TRBV3-2), with TRBD2 matching over 10 bases. The germline V gene encodes CDR1 LGHDT and CDR2 YNNKEL (reference sequence). CDR3 length: 16 amino acids. V was clipped by 5 bases and J by 4 bases; unmatched bases: 7. CDR3 bases: TGTGCCAGCAGCTACAAGCGGGGGGGCCTCACCGGGGAGCTGTTTTTT. This sequence encodes CASSYKRGGLTGELFF.

The chain links TRBV6-5 to TRBJ1-2; D may be TRBD1 (5 bases). In germline, CDR1 is MNHEY, CDR2 SVGAGI. This CDR3 is 15 amino acids long. Trimming took off 4 bases at V and 2 bases at J, with 14 bases between the two ends. Here the CDR3 DNA reads TGTGCCAGCAGTTTCCAGGGATCTGGAAACTATGGCTACACCTTC. Translated: CASSFQGSGNYGYTF.

J is TRBJ1-5 and V is TRBV7-9; 7 positions match TRBD1. This CDR3 comprises 17 residues. V trimming: 3 bases; J trimming: 2 bases; junction bases outside the gene matches: 10. Germline CDR1 and CDR2: SEHNR and FQNEAQ (reference sequence). As DNA, the CDR3 is TGTGCCAGCAGCTTGGTGGGAGACCAGGGGGGCAATCAGCCCCAGCATTTT. Translated: CASSLVGDQGGNQPQHF.

J is TRBJ1-6 and V is TRBV18; D unresolved. CDR1 is KGHSH and CDR2 is LQKENI in the germline V gene. Trimming cost V 6 bases and J 10 bases, with 19 bases left between them. The CDR3 contains 15 residues. CDR3 residues: CASSPGQSLGSPLHF. In nucleotides, the CDR3 is TGTGCCAGCTCCCCCGGGCAGTCCCTCGGATCACCCCTCCACTTT.

The chain is built from TRBV5-1 and TRBJ1-5; tentatively, D is TRBD1 (5 bases). The CDR3 runs to 15 residues. Per the germline V gene, CDR1 is SGHRS and CDR2 is YFSETQ. Trimming removed 0 bases at V and 5 bases at J, with 12 bases between. The DNA for the CDR3 is TGCGCCAGCAGCTTGGGCACAGGATTAGATCAGCCCCAGCATTTT. Translating gives CASSLGTGLDQPQHF.

A few counts support this clone. The chain couples TRBV10-1 to TRBJ2-2; TRBD1 matches 11 bases. The germline gives CDR1 WNHNN, CDR2 SYGVQD (reference sequence). J gave up 4 bases and V 4 bases, and 2 bases lay outside the gene matches. The CDR3 consists of 15 residues. In nucleotides, the CDR3 is TGCGCCAGCAGTGCGGGGACAGGGGGCACCGGGGAGCTGTTTTTT. Protein: CASSAGTGGTGELFF.

The DNA of the CDR3 is TGTGCCTGGAGTGTTTCTGGGAGTAACATGAACACTGAAGCTTTCTTT. Residues: CAWSVSGSNMNTEAFF. The chain recombines TRBV30 with TRBJ1-1, with D unclear. V lost 0 bases and J lost 0, with 14 bases in between. Germline-derived CDR1 and CDR2 are GTSNPN and SVGIG (reference sequence). The CDR3 is 16 amino acids.

Here the CDR3 reads CASSQQGDTGELFF. The CDR3 DNA reads as TGCGCCAGCTCACAACAGGGGGACACCGGGGAGCTGTTTTTT. The chain recombines TRBV5-1 with TRBJ2-2; 8 bases agree with TRBD1. This CDR3 has 14 amino acids. With 7 bases clipped from V and 3 bases from J, the junction kept 5 bases outside the gene matches. CDR1 SGHRS and CDR2 YFSETQ come from the germline V gene.

The rearrangement joins TRBV5-4 to TRBJ2-6, with a possible D match to TRBD2 (6 bases). Deletions cut 5 bases from V and 4 bases from J, with 16 bases between. The CDR3 has 16 amino acids. Germline CDR1 reads SGHNT; CDR2 reads YYREEE (reference sequence). This chain's CDR3 is CASRHWGVAGANVLTF. The CDR3 nucleotides read TGTGCCAGCAGACACTGGGGGGTGGCGGGGGCCAACGTCCTGACTTTC.